This TCR beta chain was sequenced for a study of cytomegalovirus exposure and HLA in healthy donors. Study results and limitations: The study listed approximately 160 cytomegalovirus-associated TCR beta chains. Whilst most TCR sequences proved rare, a subset of public TCRs occurred across many donors. Testing in vitro showed a few CMV-associated chains specific for CMV antigens.

Comment on this clone: Its specificity is not known.

TCRdb keeps only in-frame clones here, not all; method: immunoSEQ multiplex PCR. The data contain about 170,000 clones, about nine tenths of them seen just once; the ten biggest clones take up around 4.4%. It was the roughly 130-subject validation cohort, separate from the roughly 700-subject first cohort, to which the donors belonged. The sample comprised PBMCs. The receptor was isolated from a man younger than 35 in good health and CMV-seropositive.

In DNA form, the CDR3 reads TGCGCCAGCAGCTCACTAGCGGGAGAGACCCAGTACTTC. It yields the protein CASSSLAGETQYF. The rearrangement links TRBV5-1 to TRBJ2-5, with 9 bases matching TRBD2. This CDR3 has 13 residues. V shed 3 bases and J 4 bases; nucleotides not matched to a gene: 1. Germline CDR1 reads SGHRS; CDR2 reads YFSETQ. The full variable domain, completed using reference TRBV5-1 and TRBJ2-5, is KAGVTQTPRYLIKTRGQQVTLSCSPISGHRSVSWYQQTPGQGLQFLFEYFSETQRNKGNFPGRFSGRQFSNSRSEMNVSTLELGDSALYLCASSSLAGETQYFGPGTRLLVL.